This T cell receptor beta chain was identified in a study of T cells in Graves' hyperthyroidism and ophthalmopathy. V was cut by 1 base and J by 5 bases, with 6 bases left in between. CDR3 size: 13 residues. CDR1 and CDR2 (germline): SGHAT, FQDESV (reference sequence). Whole-study results and caveats: Blood shared most expanded thyroid clonotypes above 0.001.

To note about this clonotype: The antigen remains undetermined. This may come from a read error, since a much larger clone is one base off.

The authors deemed Graves' hyperthyroidism stable absent ophthalmopathy progression within 18 months. Diagnosis of hyperthyroidism was new in patients aged 18 to 65, and its duration was under 2 months. Amplified TCR beta CDR3 regions came from RNA transcripts. Using the HTBI primer set, a first-round RT-PCR was run on the TCR CDR3. TCRdb re-called the multiplex PCR reads through MiXCR, storing one row per CDR3 protein. This table holds 800,000 or so distinct CDR3 sequences, 38% found once. This receptor was obtained from a man between 18 and 35 years old with Graves' hyperthyroidism. The V call is TRBV11-1, the J call TRBJ1-5; no clear D. The sequenced material came from blood. In DNA form, the CDR3 reads TGTGCCAGCAGCTTAGTGGGTCATCAGCCCCAGCATTTT. This sequence encodes CASSLVGHQPQHF.